Listed below are T cell receptor beta chains from one sample, sequenced in a study of cytomegalovirus exposure and HLA in healthy donors. Libraries were prepared by immunoSEQ multiplex PCR; TCRdb keeps only in-frame clonotypes and omits some of them. The sample shows about 160,000 clones, approximately 88% of them seen only once. The sample comprised PBMCs. The receptors originated from a man aged 30 to 45 in good health and CMV-seronegative. Each CDR3 is given with its conserved first and last residue. D genes are given only for firm matches. Clone size appears in some rows only: once, few, many, or a class for an expanded clone.

abundance,j_gene,d_gene,v_gene,CDR3nt,CDR3aa
-,TRBJ1-3,-,TRBV5-8,TGTGCCAGCAGCTTGGGACAGCATTCTGGAAACACCATATATTTT,CASSLGQHSGNTIYF
once,TRBJ2-1,TRBD2,TRBV7-2,TGTGCCAGCAGCTTAGCAGGGACTAGCGGGATCAATGAGCAGTTCTTC,CASSLAGTSGINEQFF
few,TRBJ2-3,-,TRBV2,TGTGCCAGCAGCCCTACCCTAGAGACTAGCACAGATACGCAGTATTTT,CASSPTLETSTDTQYF
-,TRBJ2-5,TRBD1,TRBV7-2,TGTGCCAGCAGCTCAGGGGGAGAGACCCAGTACTTC,CASSSGGETQYF
-,TRBJ2-6,TRBD1,TRBV4-2,TGTGCCAGCAGCCCGGGACAGGGGATTTCTGGGGCCAACGTCCTGACTTTC,CASSPGQGISGANVLTF
-,TRBJ2-7,TRBD1,TRBV5-6,TGTGCCAGCAGCCCCCGTGCCGGGACAGGCTACGAGCAGTACTTC,CASSPRAGTGYEQYF
few,TRBJ1-6,TRBD1,TRBV28,TGTGCCAGCAGTCCGACGGGACAGGGCCGGCGCTCCTATAATTCACCCCTCCACTTT,CASSPTGQGRRSYNSPLHF
few,TRBJ1-1,-,TRBV5-1,TGCGCCAGCAGCTTGGCCGGGAACACTGAAGCTTTCTTT,CASSLAGNTEAFF
few,TRBJ1-2,TRBD1,TRBV6-5,TGTGCCAGCAGGAGGGACAGCCAAAACTATGGCTACACCTTC,CASRRDSQNYGYTF
-,TRBJ2-2,TRBD1,TRBV7-8,TGTGCCAGCAGCTTAGGCCGGGACAGGATTGACCCTACCGGGGAGCTGTTTTTT,CASSLGRDRIDPTGELFF
-,TRBJ2-2,TRBD1,TRBV10-3,TGTGCCATCAGAGACCGGGACAGGGGAAACACCGGGGAGCTGTTTTTT,CAIRDRDRGNTGELFF
-,TRBJ2-1,TRBD2,TRBV5-6,TGTGGCAGCAGCTTGGAATCATCGAGCGGGAGCTCCTACAATGAGCAGTTCTTC,CGSSLESSSGSSYNEQFF
-,TRBJ2-2,-,TRBV6-5,TGTGCCAGTGTGGGCGGGAAAGCCGGGGAGCTGTTTTTT,CASVGGKAGELFF
-,TRBJ2-7,TRBD2,TRBV7-9,TGTGCCAGCAGCCCGATCAGCGGGGGATTCTACGAGCAGTACTTC,CASSPISGGFYEQYF
-,TRBJ2-7,TRBD1,TRBV10-2,TGCGCCAGCAGTGAGACAGGGGGAGTTGACGAGCAGTACTTC,CASSETGGVDEQYF
-,TRBJ2-5,-,TRBV18,TGTGCCAGCTCAGGTAGACAGGTACAAGAGACCCAGTACTTC,CASSGRQVQETQYF
once,TRBJ2-5,-,TRBV11-2,TGTGCCAGCAGCTTAGATGGAACTAGCAGAGAGACCCAGTACTTC,CASSLDGTSRETQYF
-,TRBJ2-3,-,TRBV13,TGTGCCAGCAGCTTAGGACAGGGCACAGATACGCAGTATTTT,CASSLGQGTDTQYF
-,TRBJ2-3,TRBD2,TRBV27,TGTGCCAGCAGTTTATCCCCGGGACTAGCGGGGGGTAGCACAGATACGCAGTATTTT,CASSLSPGLAGGSTDTQYF
-,TRBJ2-7,TRBD1,TRBV7-2,TGTGCCAGCAGCCGTACCGGGACAGAGCCCTACGAGCAGTACTTC,CASSRTGTEPYEQYF
-,TRBJ2-1,-,TRBV5-1,TGCGCCAGCAGCTTGGGACTAGTGGCCAATGAGCAGTTCTTC,CASSLGLVANEQFF
-,TRBJ1-5,-,TRBV19,TGTGCCAGTAGTTTAACACTAAACGGGCAGCCCCAGCATTTT,CASSLTLNGQPQHF
-,TRBJ2-1,-,TRBV9,TGTGCCAGCAGCGTAGGAGGATCAGCTATTTACAATGAGCAGTTCTTC,CASSVGGSAIYNEQFF
-,TRBJ2-2,-,TRBV4-1,TGCGCCAGCAGCCAATATAGCGCTGACACCGGGGAGCTGTTTTTT,CASSQYSADTGELFF
-,TRBJ2-7,-,TRBV5-1,TGCGCCAGCAGCTTAGAGGGAACCCCCTACGAGCAGTACTTC,CASSLEGTPYEQYF
-,TRBJ1-2,-,TRBV14,TGTGCCAGCAGCCGAGACAGGTTTGACTATGGCTACACCTTC,CASSRDRFDYGYTF
once,TRBJ2-1,TRBD2,TRBV5-1,TGCGCCAGCAGCTTACTGACTAGCGGGAGGGCGGGGAATGAGCAGTTCTTC,CASSLLTSGRAGNEQFF
few,TRBJ2-3,TRBD2,TRBV18,TGTGCCAGCTCACCACCCAGCGGGGGGGCCGGAGATACGCAGTATTTT,CASSPPSGGAGDTQYF
-,TRBJ2-7,-,TRBV19,TGTGCCAGTAGTATATTGGGAGAGCCCTACGAGCAGTACTTC,CASSILGEPYEQYF
-,TRBJ2-7,TRBD1,TRBV28,TGTGCCAGCAGTCCAGGACAGGGTCACTACGAGCAGTACTTC,CASSPGQGHYEQYF
-,TRBJ1-2,TRBD1,TRBV2,TGTGCCAGCAGTGCCGGGACAGGGGGCAACTATGGCTACACCTTC,CASSAGTGGNYGYTF
-,TRBJ2-7,-,TRBV7-9,TGTGCCAGCAGTCGAGCGGTGGGGGGGGCGTCGGACGAGCAGTACTTC,CASSRAVGGASDEQYF
-,TRBJ2-2,TRBD2,TRBV6-4,TGTGCCCTCGCGGGGGCTAGCGGGAAGACCGGGGAGCTGTTTTTT,CALAGASGKTGELFF
-,TRBJ1-1,-,TRBV7-9,TGTGCCAGCAGTGGCCTCTTGAACACTGAAGCTTTCTTT,CASSGLLNTEAFF
-,TRBJ2-3,-,TRBV2,TGTGCCAGCAGCAAAACTAGATTCACAGATACGCAGTATTTT,CASSKTRFTDTQYF
-,TRBJ2-3,-,TRBV5-4,TGTGCCAGCAGCTTGAACAGGGGGGGCTACACAGATACGCAGTATTTT,CASSLNRGGYTDTQYF
once,TRBJ2-1,-,TRBV11-3,TGTGCCAGCAGCCCCGGAGGGGGGGGCGCGGGGACCCATGAGCAGTTCTTC,CASSPGGGGAGTHEQFF
-,TRBJ2-1,TRBD2,TRBV10-3,TGTGCCATCAGTGTGGCTAGCGGGATATACAATGAGCAGTTCTTC,CAISVASGIYNEQFF
-,TRBJ2-1,-,TRBV7-5,TGTGTCAGAAGCCCTAGCTCCTACAATGAGCAGTTCTTC,CVRSPSSYNEQFF
-,TRBJ2-6,-,TRBV21-1,TGTGCCAGCAGCCCCGGGAACTCGGTCACTGGGGCCAACGTCCTGACTTTC,CASSPGNSVTGANVLTF
-,TRBJ2-3,-,TRBV7-3,TGTGCCAGCAGCTTAGGAGGATCTGCCCCAGATACGCAGTATTTT,CASSLGGSAPDTQYF
-,TRBJ1-4,-,TRBV11-3,TGTGCCAGCAGCTTCCAGGGTTATAATGAAAAACTGTTTTTT,CASSFQGYNEKLFF
-,TRBJ2-2,TRBD1,TRBV7-3,TGTGCCAGCAGCCTAAACACCGGGACAGGGAGCACCGGGGAGCTGTTTTTT,CASSLNTGTGSTGELFF
-,TRBJ2-7,-,TRBV7-3,TGTGCCAGCAGCTTAAGGGCGGACACCTACTACGAGCAGTACTTC,CASSLRADTYYEQYF
once,TRBJ2-7,TRBD1,TRBV12-5,TGTGCTAGTGGTTTGGTAGGGGGCGGTACCTACGAGCAGTACTTC,CASGLVGGGTYEQYF
-,TRBJ2-7,TRBD1,TRBV5-4,TGTGCCAGCAGGGAGACAGGGGCAGGATCCTACGAGCAGTACTTC,CASRETGAGSYEQYF
-,TRBJ1-4,TRBD1,TRBV15,TGTGCCACCAGCGGCCGACAGGGCCCAAATGAAAAACTGTTTTTT,CATSGRQGPNEKLFF
-,TRBJ1-1,TRBD1,TRBV19,TGTGCCAGTAGTTTCAGGACAGGGAGAGCTTTCTTT,CASSFRTGRAFF
-,TRBJ2-3,-,TRBV21-1,TGTGCCAGCAGCACCAAGACTAGCGGGGGCACAGATACGCAGTATTTT,CASSTKTSGGTDTQYF
-,TRBJ2-1,TRBD2,TRBV30,TGTGCCTGGAGACGTGGCGGGAGCGGAAATGAGCAGTTCTTC,CAWRRGGSGNEQFF